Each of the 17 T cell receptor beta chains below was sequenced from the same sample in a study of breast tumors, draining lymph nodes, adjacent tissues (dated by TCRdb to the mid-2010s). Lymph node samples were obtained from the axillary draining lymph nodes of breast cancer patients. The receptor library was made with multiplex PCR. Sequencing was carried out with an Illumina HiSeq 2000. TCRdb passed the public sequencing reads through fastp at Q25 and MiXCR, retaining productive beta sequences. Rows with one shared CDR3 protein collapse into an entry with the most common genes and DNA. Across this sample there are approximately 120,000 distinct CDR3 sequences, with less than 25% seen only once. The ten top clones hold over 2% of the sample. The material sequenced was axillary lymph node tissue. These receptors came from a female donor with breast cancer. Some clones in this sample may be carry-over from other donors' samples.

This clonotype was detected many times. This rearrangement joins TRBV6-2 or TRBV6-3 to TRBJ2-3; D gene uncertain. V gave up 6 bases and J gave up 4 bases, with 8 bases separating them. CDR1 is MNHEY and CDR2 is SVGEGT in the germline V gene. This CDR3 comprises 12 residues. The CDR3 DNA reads TGTGCCAGCAGCTCCCTCCCAGATACGCAGTATTTT. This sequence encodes CASSSLPDTQYF.

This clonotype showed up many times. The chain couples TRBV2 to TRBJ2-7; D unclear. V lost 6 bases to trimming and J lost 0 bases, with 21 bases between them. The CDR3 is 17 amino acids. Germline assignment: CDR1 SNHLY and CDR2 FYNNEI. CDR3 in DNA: TGTGCCAGCAGGATACGAAAGGACGAACCGAGCTCCTACGAGCAGTACTTC. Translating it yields CASRIRKDEPSSYEQYF.

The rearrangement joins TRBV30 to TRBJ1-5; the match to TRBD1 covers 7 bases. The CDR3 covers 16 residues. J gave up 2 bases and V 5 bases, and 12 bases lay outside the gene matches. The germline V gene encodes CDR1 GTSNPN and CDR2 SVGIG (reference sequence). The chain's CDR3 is CAWGERQGRGNQPQHF. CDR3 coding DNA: TGTGCCTGGGGGGAACGACAGGGAAGGGGCAATCAGCCCCAGCATTTT.

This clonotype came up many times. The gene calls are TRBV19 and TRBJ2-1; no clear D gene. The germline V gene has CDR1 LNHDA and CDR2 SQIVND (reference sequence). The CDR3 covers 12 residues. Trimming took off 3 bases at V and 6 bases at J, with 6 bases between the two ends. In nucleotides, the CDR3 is TGTGCCAGTAGTATTCCCACCAATGAGCAGTTCTTC. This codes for CASSIPTNEQFF.

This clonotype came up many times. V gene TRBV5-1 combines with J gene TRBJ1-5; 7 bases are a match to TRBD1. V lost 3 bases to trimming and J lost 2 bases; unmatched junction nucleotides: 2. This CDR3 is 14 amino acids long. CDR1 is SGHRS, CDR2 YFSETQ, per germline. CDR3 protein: CASSSTGGNQPQHF. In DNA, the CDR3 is TGCGCCAGCAGCTCCACAGGGGGCAATCAGCCCCAGCATTTT.

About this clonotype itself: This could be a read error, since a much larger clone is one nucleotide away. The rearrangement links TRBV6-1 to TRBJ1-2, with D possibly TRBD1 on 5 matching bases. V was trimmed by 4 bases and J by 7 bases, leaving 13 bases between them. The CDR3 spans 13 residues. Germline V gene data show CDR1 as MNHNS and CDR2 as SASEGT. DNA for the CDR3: TGTGCCAGCAGTGTCGGACGGGGACGTGGCTACACCTTC. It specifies CASSVGRGRGYTF.

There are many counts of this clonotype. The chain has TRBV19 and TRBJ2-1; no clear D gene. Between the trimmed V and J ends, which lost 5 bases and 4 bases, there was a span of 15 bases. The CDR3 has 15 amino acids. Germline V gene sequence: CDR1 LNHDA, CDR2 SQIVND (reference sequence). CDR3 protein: CASSDPIVRYNEQFF. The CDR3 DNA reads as TGTGCCAGTAGTGACCCGATAGTTAGATACAATGAGCAGTTCTTC.

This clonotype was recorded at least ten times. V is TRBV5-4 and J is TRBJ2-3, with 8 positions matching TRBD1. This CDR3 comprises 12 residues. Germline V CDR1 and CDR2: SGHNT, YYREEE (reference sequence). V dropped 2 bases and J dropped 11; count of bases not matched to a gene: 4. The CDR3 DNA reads TGTGCCAGCAGCTTAGACACAGGGGGGCAGTATTTT. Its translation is CASSLDTGGQYF.

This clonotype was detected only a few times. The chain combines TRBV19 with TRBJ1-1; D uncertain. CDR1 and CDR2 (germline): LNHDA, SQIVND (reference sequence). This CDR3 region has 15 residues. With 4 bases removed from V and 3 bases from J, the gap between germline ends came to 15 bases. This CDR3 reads CASSTPGGMDTEAFF. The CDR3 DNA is TGTGCCAGTAGTACCCCGGGAGGGATGGACACTGAAGCTTTCTTT.

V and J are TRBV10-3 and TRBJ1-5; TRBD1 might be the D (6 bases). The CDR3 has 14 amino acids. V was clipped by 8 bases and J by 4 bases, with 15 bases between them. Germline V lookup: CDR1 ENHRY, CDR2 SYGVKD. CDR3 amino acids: CAICRDNNNQPQHF. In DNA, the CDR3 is TGTGCCATCTGCCGGGACAACAATAATCAGCCCCAGCATTTT.

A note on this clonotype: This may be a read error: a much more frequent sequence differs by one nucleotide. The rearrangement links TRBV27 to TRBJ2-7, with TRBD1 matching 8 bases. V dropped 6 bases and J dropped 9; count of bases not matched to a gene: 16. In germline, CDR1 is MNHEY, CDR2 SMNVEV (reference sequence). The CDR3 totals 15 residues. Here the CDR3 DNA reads TGTGCCAGCAGCCGCACAGGGGGGACGGGACGGGTGCAGTACTTC. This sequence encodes CASSRTGGTGRVQYF.

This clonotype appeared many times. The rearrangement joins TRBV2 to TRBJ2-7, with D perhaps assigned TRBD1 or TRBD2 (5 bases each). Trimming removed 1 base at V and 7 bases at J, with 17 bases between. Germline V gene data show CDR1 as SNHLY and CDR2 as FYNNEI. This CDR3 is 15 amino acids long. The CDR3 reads CASSEVRPTRGEQYF. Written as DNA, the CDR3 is TGTGCCAGCAGTGAAGTTCGGCCTACTAGGGGTGAGCAGTACTTC.

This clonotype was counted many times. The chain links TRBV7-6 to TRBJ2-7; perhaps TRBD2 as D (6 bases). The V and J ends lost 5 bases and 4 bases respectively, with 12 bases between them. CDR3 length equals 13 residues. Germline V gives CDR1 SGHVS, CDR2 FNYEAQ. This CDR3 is CASSLEEGYEQYF. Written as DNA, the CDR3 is TGTGCCAGCAGCCTCGAGGAGGGGTACGAGCAGTACTTC.

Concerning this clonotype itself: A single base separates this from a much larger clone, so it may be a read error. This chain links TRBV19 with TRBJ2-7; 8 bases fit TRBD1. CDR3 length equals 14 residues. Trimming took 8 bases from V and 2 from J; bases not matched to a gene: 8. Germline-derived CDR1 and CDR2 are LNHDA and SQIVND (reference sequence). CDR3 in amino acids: CASRRQGIAYEQYF. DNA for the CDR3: TGTGCCAGTCGTCGACAGGGGATCGCCTACGAGCAGTACTTC.

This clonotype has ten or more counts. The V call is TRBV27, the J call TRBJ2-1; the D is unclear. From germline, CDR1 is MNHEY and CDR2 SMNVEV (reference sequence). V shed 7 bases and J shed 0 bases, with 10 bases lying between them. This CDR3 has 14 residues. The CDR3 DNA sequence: TGTGCCAGCAAGGCGCAAAACTCCTACAATGAGCAGTTCTTC. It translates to CASKAQNSYNEQFF.

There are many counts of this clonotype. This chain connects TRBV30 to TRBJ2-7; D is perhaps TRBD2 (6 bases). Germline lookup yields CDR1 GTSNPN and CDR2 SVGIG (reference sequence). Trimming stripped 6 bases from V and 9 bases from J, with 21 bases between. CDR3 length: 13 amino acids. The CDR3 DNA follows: TGTGCCTGCCCTACCCCCGGGACTGGCGTGCAGTACTTC. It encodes CACPTPGTGVQYF.

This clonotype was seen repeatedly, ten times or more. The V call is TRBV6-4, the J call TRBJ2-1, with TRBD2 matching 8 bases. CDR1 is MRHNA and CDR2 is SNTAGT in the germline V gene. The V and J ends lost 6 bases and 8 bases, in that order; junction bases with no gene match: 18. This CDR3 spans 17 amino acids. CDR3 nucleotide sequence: TGTGCCAGCAGCCCCCATGGACTAGCAAGTAGTTTCGATGAGCAGTTCTTC. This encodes CASSPHGLASSFDEQFF.